This TCR beta chain was sequenced in a study of T cells in Graves' hyperthyroidism and ophthalmopathy. Stable disease denoted Graves' hyperthyroidism without ophthalmopathy progression within 18 months. Hyperthyroidism in the patients, aged 18 to 65, was newly diagnosed and under 2 months in duration. This clonotype was counted many times. This CDR3 has 11 amino acids. The V segment lost 10 bases and the J segment 3 bases; nucleotides outside the gene matches: 3. Germline values: CDR1 LNHDA, CDR2 SQIVND (reference sequence). RNA transcripts yielded amplified TCR beta CDR3 regions. Carried out on the TCR CDR3, a first-round RT-PCR used the HTBI primer set. MiXCR, applied by TCRdb to the multiplex PCR reads, yields one record per CDR3 protein. The repertoire includes about 540,000 distinct CDR3 sequences, 46% of them detected once, and more than 7.5% sits in the top ten.

This chain joins TRBV19 and TRBJ2-7; 7 bases are a match to TRBD1. Material for sequencing was peripheral blood or thyroid tissue (not recorded which). This receptor was identified in a woman younger than 30 with Graves' hyperthyroidism. CDR3 nucleotides: TGTGCCATCCGGACAGGCTACGAGCAGTACTTC. Its protein product is CAIRTGYEQYF.